This T cell receptor (beta chain) was retrieved from a study of blood T cell repertoires in COVID-19. Overall study: T cells, B-cell-depleted T cells, or PBMCs provided the cDNA or gDNA that served as material.

Original analysis: Counts of nucleated cells, estimated from reference gene primer amplification, were obtained. Sequencing used immunoSEQ multiplex PCR; TCRdb keeps in-frame clones, though not all of them. That table is the source of V, J and clone size, and D and trimming were worked out from the DNA. The data contain approximately 250,000 clones, around 88% of them singletons. The CDR3 sequence is 16 residues long. Per germline, CDR1 ENHRY and CDR2 SYGVKD. V dropped 0 bases and J dropped 4; count of bases not matched to a gene: 4. The Seattle patients joined while their infection was active and were tracked longitudinally afterward.

The sequence derives from a woman aged 80 or over with COVID-19, enrolled during active disease. Input material: peripheral blood. The chain is built from TRBV10-3 and TRBJ1-2; 11 positions agree with TRBD1. The CDR3 DNA is TGTGCCATCAGTGAGTCTAGAGGGACAGGGGGCTATGGCTACACCTTC. This sequence encodes CAISESRGTGGYGYTF.